This TCR beta chain is from a study of blood T cell repertoires in COVID-19. At the level of the study: PBMCs, B-cell-depleted T cells, or T cells were the source of the cDNA or gDNA that made up the material.

Trimming took off 5 bases at V and 4 bases at J, with 11 bases between the two ends. Germline loops: CDR1 LNHDA, CDR2 SQIVND (reference sequence). The CDR3 consists of 14 residues. The Seattle site enrolled patients during active infection and followed them longitudinally. Per the study methods: Reference gene primer amplification gave estimated nucleated cell counts. Sequencing was performed with immunoSEQ multiplex PCR; in TCRdb, only in-frame clones are kept and a portion is missing. The V and J calls and the clone size are those of that table, but D and trimming were determined from the DNA. Of about 80,000 clones listed, roughly 85% are singletons.

V usage is TRBV19 and J usage is TRBJ1-4; possible D gene TRBD1, 5 bases. The source of this sequence is a man aged 50-59 years with COVID-19, enrolled during active disease. Source material: peripheral blood. As DNA, the CDR3 is TGTGCCAGTAGTGAACAGGCCCTTAATGAAAAACTGTTTTTT. Its protein product is CASSEQALNEKLFF.